This T cell receptor beta chain was sequenced in a study of lymphopenia after photon versus proton radiotherapy. The study, taken as a whole, reports: Post-nadir TCR diversity decline inversely tracked overall survival among those who died. After lymphocyte nadir, photon-treated repertoires showed oligoclonal expansion, especially CD8+ Temra. Relative stability marked proton patients; photon patients lost diversity and naive cells.

The protocol was immunoSEQ multiplex PCR, while the TCRdb copy is restricted to in-frame clones and leaves out a portion. The top ten hold around 15% of the sample, which has approximately 31,000 clones, over 75% seen once. Note on this clone: Its antigen is still unknown.

The CDR3 sequence is 17 residues long. Looked up from germline, CDR1 is SGDLS and CDR2 is YYNGEE. The V and J ends lost 7 bases and 6 bases, in that order; junction bases with no gene match: 19. The TCR originated in a woman aged 65 to 85 with pancreatic cancer. The material was peripheral blood, obtained from a patient treated with proton-based radiotherapy. J is TRBJ2-3 and V is TRBV9; TRBD2 matches at 8 bases. This CDR3 is CASSLGGGMKGSDTQYF. CDR3 DNA: TGTGCCAGCTCCCTAGGCGGGGGGATGAAGGGCAGCGATACGCAGTATTTT.